This T cell receptor beta chain was found in a study of cytomegalovirus exposure and HLA in healthy donors. CDR3 length: 16 residues. V was pared by 3 bases and J by 10 bases, with 25 bases between. Looked up from germline, CDR1 is SGDLS and CDR2 is YYNGEE. Use of 60 Vbeta and 13 Jbeta primers characterized the PCR. The repertoire was sequenced with immunoSEQ multiplex PCR; TCRdb's copy has only in-frame clones and lacks some. The profile shows about 110,000 clones, around 81% of them singletons. The sample consisted of PBMCs. The chain recombines TRBV9 with TRBJ1-1; TRBD1 is a possible D gene (6 bases). This receptor was identified in a woman in her 30s in good health and CMV-seronegative. CDR3 amino acids: CASSATTTGGGPLAFF. CDR3 nucleotide sequence: TGTGCCAGCAGCGCGACCACAACGGGGGGGGGCCCTCTAGCTTTCTTT.